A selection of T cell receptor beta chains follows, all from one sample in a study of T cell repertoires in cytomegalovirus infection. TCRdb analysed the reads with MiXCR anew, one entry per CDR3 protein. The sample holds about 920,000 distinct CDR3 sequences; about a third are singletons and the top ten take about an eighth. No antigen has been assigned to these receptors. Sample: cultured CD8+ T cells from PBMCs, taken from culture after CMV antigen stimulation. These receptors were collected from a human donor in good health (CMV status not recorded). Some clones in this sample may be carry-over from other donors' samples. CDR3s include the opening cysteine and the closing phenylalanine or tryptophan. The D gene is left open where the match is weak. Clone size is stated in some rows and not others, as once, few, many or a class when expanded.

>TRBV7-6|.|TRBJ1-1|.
CASSFYIRGEAFF
TGTGCCAGCAGCTTTTATATCAGGGGTGAAGCTTTCTTT
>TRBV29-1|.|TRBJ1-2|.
CSVEGGGVHTGYTF
TGCAGCGTTGAGGGCGGGGGTGTCCATACTGGCTACACCTTC
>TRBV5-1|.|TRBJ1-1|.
CASSLADLRNTEAFF
TGCGCCAGCAGCTTGGCAGATCTCAGGAACACTGAAGCTTTCTTT
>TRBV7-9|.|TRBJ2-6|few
CASSSPSVLTF
TGTGCCAGCAGCTCCCCCTCAGTCCTGACTTTC
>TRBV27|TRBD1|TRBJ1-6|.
CASSLSGTGLPPLHF
TGTGCCAGCAGTTTATCGGGGACAGGGTTGCCACCCCTCCACTTT
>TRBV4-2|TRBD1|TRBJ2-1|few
CASSLYGQGSMDSYNEQFF
TGTGCCAGCAGTCTTTATGGACAGGGGAGTATGGACTCCTACAATGAGCAGTTCTTC
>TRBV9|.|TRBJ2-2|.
CASSASSRSPNTGELFF
TGTGCCAGCAGCGCCTCATCGAGGTCCCCGAACACCGGGGAGCTGTTTTTT
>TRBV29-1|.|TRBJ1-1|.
CSAWGGRGTEAFF
TGTAGCGCCTGGGGCGGGCGGGGGACTGAAGCTTTCTTT
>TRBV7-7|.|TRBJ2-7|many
CASSLRGLVYEQYF
TGTGCTAGCAGCCTCAGGGGTCTCGTTTACGAGCAGTACTTC
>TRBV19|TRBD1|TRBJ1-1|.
CASRHKVQGDTEAFF
TGTGCCAGTAGGCACAAGGTTCAGGGGGACACTGAAGCTTTCTTT